The 17 T cell receptor beta chains listed next were all sequenced from one sample in a study of regulatory T cells in long-lasting Graves disease. Relying on iRepertoire HTBI primers and Arm-PCR of CDR3 regions, the team built TCR beta libraries. From the multiplex PCR reads, TCRdb called clonotypes with MiXCR, one entry per CDR3 protein. The sample records about 530,000 distinct CDR3 sequences, about 16% being singletons. Time point denoted: newly diagnosed GD, antithyroid drugs for less than 3 months. RNA isolated from PBMCs was used to make the TCR library. Another study also made use of these data, one on T cells in Graves' hyperthyroidism and ophthalmopathy.

The sequences come from peripheral blood mononuclear cells (PBMCs), collected at new diagnosis, from a patient treated with antithyroid drugs. The receptors originated from a woman aged 40 to 65 with Graves disease.

This clonotype appeared many times. The rearrangement joins TRBV11-3 to TRBJ2-5; 12 bases fit TRBD2. V was pared by 0 bases and J by 5 bases, with 4 bases of the junction left unmatched. Germline lookup yields CDR1 SGHNT and CDR2 YENEEA. This CDR3 is built from 16 residues. The CDR3 bases are TGTGCCAGCAGCTTAGAGACTAGCGGGGGAGTTGAGACCCAGTACTTC. Its translation is CASSLETSGGVETQYF.

At least ten counts were recorded for this clonotype. The chain links TRBV3-1 to TRBJ2-3, with TRBD1 matching over 7 bases. CDR3 size: 15 residues. Germline lookup yields CDR1 LGHDT and CDR2 YNNKEL (reference sequence). Trimming cost V 4 bases and J 2 bases; bases outside gene matches: 6. The CDR3 DNA reads as TGTGCCAGCAGCCCGACCGGGACAGCCACAGATACGCAGTATTTT. It yields the protein CASSPTGTATDTQYF.

CDR3 bases: TGTGCCAGCAGCCAATTGGGGGGCCACAATGAGCAGTTCTTC. The encoded protein is CASSQLGGHNEQFF. The chain has TRBV13 and TRBJ2-1; tentatively, D is TRBD1 or TRBD2 (6 bases each). CDR1 and CDR2 (germline): PRHDT, FYEKMQ (reference sequence). This CDR3 has 14 residues. Trimming took off 5 bases at V and 5 bases at J, with 13 bases between the two ends.

This clonotype was seen many times. The rearrangement joins TRBV3-1 to TRBJ1-1; D ambiguous. Germline CDR1 and CDR2: LGHDT and YNNKEL (reference sequence). Trimming removed 7 bases from V and 1 base from J, with 10 bases in between. CDR3 size: 13 residues. The CDR3 region is CASTRKQNTEAFF. The CDR3, as DNA: TGTGCCAGCACCCGAAAGCAGAACACTGAAGCTTTCTTT.

The chain is built from TRBV19 and TRBJ1-2; D call uncertain. V lost 3 bases, J lost 5 bases, and 13 bases lay in between. The germline V gene encodes CDR1 LNHDA and CDR2 SQIVND (reference sequence). There are 14 residues in the CDR3. The CDR3 is CASSMASATYGYTF. CDR3 coding DNA: TGTGCCAGTAGTATGGCCTCAGCTACGTATGGCTACACCTTC. The full variable domain, in which reference TRBV19 and TRBJ1-2 provide the parts outside the CDR3, is DGGITQSPKYLFRKEGQNVTLSCEQNLNHDAMYWYRQDPGQGLRLIYYSQIVNDFQKGDIAEGYSVSREKKESFPLTVTSAQKNPTAFYLCASSMASATYGYTFGSGTRLTVV.

Ten or more counts support this clonotype. The rearrangement links TRBV5-1 to TRBJ2-1, with D perhaps TRBD2 (6 bases). This CDR3 comprises 15 residues. Germline values: CDR1 SGHRS, CDR2 YFSETQ. V dropped 3 bases and J dropped 4 bases, with 14 bases sitting between them. The CDR3 sequence: CASSSAGLHYNEQFF. DNA of the CDR3: TGCGCCAGCAGCTCTGCCGGACTACATTACAATGAGCAGTTCTTC.

This clonotype was recorded many times. The rearrangement joins TRBV5-1 to TRBJ2-1; a possible D gene is TRBD1 (6 bases). V shed 4 bases and J shed 5 bases, with 16 bases lying between them. CDR1 and CDR2 (germline): SGHRS, YFSETQ. CDR3 length: 15 residues. The CDR3, as DNA: TGCGCCAGCAGCCCGGGACACTCTGGGGACAATGAGCAGTTCTTC. This codes for CASSPGHSGDNEQFF.

This clonotype showed up many times. The V gene is TRBV6-2 or TRBV6-3, the J gene TRBJ2-1; no definite D call. CDR1 and CDR2 from the germline V gene are MNHEY and SVGEGT. V lost 2 bases and J 6 bases, leaving 14 bases between the germline ends. The CDR3 is 15 residues long. Here the CDR3 DNA reads TGTGCCAGCAGTTACACCCGCCAAGTGGCCAATGAGCAGTTCTTC. This encodes CASSYTRQVANEQFF.

The genes are TRBV6-1 and TRBJ1-5, with 10 bases that match TRBD1. Trimming cost V 6 bases and J 0 bases; bases outside gene matches: 8. CDR3 length equals 17 residues. The germline V gene encodes CDR1 MNHNS and CDR2 SASEGT. The DNA of the CDR3 is TGTGCCAGCAGAGCAGACAGGGGGCCCTATAGCAATCAGCCCCAGCATTTT. This encodes CASRADRGPYSNQPQHF.

The chain uses TRBV30 and TRBJ2-7; D assignment may be TRBD1 or TRBD2 (5 bases each). Germline V lookup: CDR1 GTSNPN, CDR2 SVGIG (reference sequence). The CDR3 length is 14 residues. V was trimmed by 8 bases and J by 4 bases, leaving 21 bases between them. Here the CDR3 DNA reads TGTGCCAGTAGTATCAGAGGGGTCCCATACGAGCAGTACTTC. Protein: CASSIRGVPYEQYF.

This clonotype was seen more than once but under ten times. The chain links TRBV7-9 to TRBJ1-2; D is possibly TRBD1 (5 bases). The CDR3 runs to 18 residues. From germline, CDR1 is SEHNR and CDR2 FQNEAQ (reference sequence). V was clipped by 4 bases and J by 7 bases, with 28 bases between them. The CDR3 is CASSYGIVTDPRFSGYTF. CDR3 DNA sequence: TGTGCCAGCAGCTACGGAATCGTGACAGACCCTCGCTTTTCTGGCTACACCTTC.

The chain joins TRBV3-1 to TRBJ2-1; the match to TRBD2 covers 11 bases. The CDR3 is 14 residues long. Germline trimming cut 3 bases from V and 10 bases from J; bases unmatched to any gene: 5. Germline CDR1 is LGHDT and CDR2 is YNNKEL (reference sequence). The CDR3 bases are TGTGCCAGCAGCCAGAGACTAGCGGGGACAGAGCAGTTCTTC. Translated, it gives CASSQRLAGTEQFF.

This clonotype was detected ten times or more. V gene TRBV18 combines with J gene TRBJ1-5; no firm D call. The CDR3 loop spans 12 amino acids. In germline, CDR1 is KGHSH, CDR2 LQKENI. V was cut by 6 bases and J by 7 bases, with 10 bases left in between. CDR3: CASSPMGQPQHF. In DNA, the CDR3 is TGTGCCAGCTCCCCGATGGGGCAGCCCCAGCATTTT.

This clonotype has ten or more counts. This chain links TRBV5-5 with TRBJ1-2; D is uncertain. The V end was cut by 5 bases, the J end by 3 bases, with 11 bases between. CDR3 size: 13 residues. Germline CDR1 is SGHKS and CDR2 is YYEKEE (reference sequence). Here the CDR3 reads CASRKEVHYGYTF. The CDR3 region has the DNA TGTGCCAGCAGAAAGGAGGTCCACTATGGCTACACCTTC.

This clonotype was seen many times. The V gene is TRBV3-1, the J gene TRBJ2-7, with D perhaps TRBD1 (6 bases). Per the germline V gene, CDR1 is LGHDT and CDR2 is YNNKEL (reference sequence). The CDR3 length is 14 residues. V was shortened by 2 bases and J by 6 bases, with 14 bases between the two germline ends. The CDR3 DNA sequence: TGTGCCAGCAGCCAACAACCACAGGGTTCCGAGCAGTACTTC. Protein product: CASSQQPQGSEQYF.

This clonotype was observed at least ten times. This sequence joins TRBV18 and TRBJ2-3; D remains unclear. The V gene lost 2 bases and the J gene lost 1 base, with 4 bases spanning the gap. The germline V gene encodes CDR1 KGHSH and CDR2 LQKENI. CDR3 length equals 13 residues. CDR3 coding DNA: TGTGCCAGCTCACCAAGGGGCACAGATACGCAGTATTTT. Translation gives CASSPRGTDTQYF. The entire variable domain, with the rest obtained from reference TRBV18 and TRBJ2-3, is as follows: NAGVMQNPRHLVRRRGQEARLRCSPMKGHSHVYWYRQLPEEGLKFMVYLQKENIIDESGMPKERFSAEFPKEGPSILRIQQVVRGDSAAYFCASSPRGTDTQYFGPGTRLTVL.

This clonotype has at least ten counts. The chain recombines TRBV15 with TRBJ1-4, with 7 positions matching TRBD1. V gave up 6 bases and J gave up 3 bases; unmatched junction bases: 7. This CDR3 contains 15 residues. Germline lookup yields CDR1 LNHNV and CDR2 YYDKDF (reference sequence). This CDR3 reads CATSNDRDANEKLFF. CDR3 sequence (DNA): TGTGCCACCAGTAACGACAGGGATGCTAATGAAAAACTGTTTTTT.